The source of this T cell receptor (beta chain) is a study of CD8 T cells in Susac syndrome. Per the germline V gene, CDR1 is SGHVS and CDR2 is FQNEAQ. V was cut by 4 bases and J by 0 bases, with 15 bases left in between. The CDR3 is 17 residues long. Findings of the study overall: The study conceded that its TCR sequencing and HLA analysis involved relatively few individuals.

Sequencing of TCR beta covered CD8+ and CD4+ T cells obtained from blood. TEMRA cells were enriched by FACS, and CD4+ and CD8+ T cells were negatively isolated. The authors reverse transcribed roughly 0.5 to 1 ug RNA with random hexamers. By means of immunoSEQ multiplex PCR, TCR beta CDR3 spanning 54 Vbeta and 13 Jbeta underwent amplification. TCRdb passed the immunoSEQ multiplex PCR reads through MiXCR, listing each CDR3 protein once. This table has 300,000 to 350,000 distinct CDR3 sequences, roughly nine tenths appearing once. Notes on this clonotype: What it recognizes is unknown.

The TCR originated in a human donor with multiple sclerosis. Input material: CD4+ T cells from PBMCs. The V call is TRBV7-8, the J call TRBJ1-4, with a weak D call TRBD1 (5 bases). DNA for the CDR3: TGTGCCAGCAGCTCCCATTCGACAGCTGCAACTAATGAAAAACTGTTTTTT. Translating it yields CASSSHSTAATNEKLFF.